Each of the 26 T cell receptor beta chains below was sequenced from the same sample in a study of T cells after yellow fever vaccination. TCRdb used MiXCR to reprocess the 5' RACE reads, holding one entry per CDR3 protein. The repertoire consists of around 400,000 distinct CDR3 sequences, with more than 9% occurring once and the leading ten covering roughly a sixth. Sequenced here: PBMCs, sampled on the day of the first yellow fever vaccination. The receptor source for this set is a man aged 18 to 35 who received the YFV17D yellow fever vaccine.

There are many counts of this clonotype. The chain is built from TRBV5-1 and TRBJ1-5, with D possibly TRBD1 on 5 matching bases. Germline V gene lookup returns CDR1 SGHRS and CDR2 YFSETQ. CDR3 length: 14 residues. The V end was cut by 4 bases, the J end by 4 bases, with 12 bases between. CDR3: CASSQGLGNQPQHF. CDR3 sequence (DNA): TGCGCCAGCAGCCAGGGCCTAGGGAATCAGCCCCAGCATTTT.

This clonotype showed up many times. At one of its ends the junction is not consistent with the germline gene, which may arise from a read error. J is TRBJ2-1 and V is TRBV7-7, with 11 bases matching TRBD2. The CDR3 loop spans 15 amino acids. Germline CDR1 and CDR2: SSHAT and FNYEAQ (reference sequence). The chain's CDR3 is CASSTGTSGRTEQFF. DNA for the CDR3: TGTGCTAGCAGCACTGGGACTAGCGGACGCACTGAGCAGTTCTTC.

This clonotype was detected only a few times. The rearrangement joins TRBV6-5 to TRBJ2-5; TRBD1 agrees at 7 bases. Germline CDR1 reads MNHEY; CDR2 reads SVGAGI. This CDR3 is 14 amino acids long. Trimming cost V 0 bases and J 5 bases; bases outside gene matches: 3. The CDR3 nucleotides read TGTGCCAGCAGTTACTCGACAGGGCGGGAGACCCAGTACTTC. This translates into CASSYSTGRETQYF.

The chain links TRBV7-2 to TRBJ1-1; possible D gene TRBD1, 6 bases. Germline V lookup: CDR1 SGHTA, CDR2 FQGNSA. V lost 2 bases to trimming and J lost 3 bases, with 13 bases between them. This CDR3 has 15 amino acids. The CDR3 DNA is TGTGCCAGCAGCTTACAGGGGATCTTATACACTGAAGCTTTCTTT. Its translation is CASSLQGILYTEAFF.

Here the CDR3 reads CSVLTGEDYGYTF. The DNA for the CDR3 is TGCAGCGTGCTGACAGGGGAGGACTATGGCTACACCTTC. The V call is TRBV29-1, the J call TRBJ1-2, with 8 bases identical to TRBD1. CDR1 and CDR2 from the germline V gene are SQVTM and ANQGSEA. The CDR3 runs to 13 residues. J was trimmed by 3 bases and V by 6 bases; bases with no gene match: 6.

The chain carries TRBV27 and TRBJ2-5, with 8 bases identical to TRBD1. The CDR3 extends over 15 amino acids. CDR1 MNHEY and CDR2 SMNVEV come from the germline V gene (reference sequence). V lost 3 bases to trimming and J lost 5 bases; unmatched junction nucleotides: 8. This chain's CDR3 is CASSLTTGQGETQYF. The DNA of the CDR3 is TGTGCCAGCAGTTTGACGACAGGACAGGGTGAGACCCAGTACTTC.

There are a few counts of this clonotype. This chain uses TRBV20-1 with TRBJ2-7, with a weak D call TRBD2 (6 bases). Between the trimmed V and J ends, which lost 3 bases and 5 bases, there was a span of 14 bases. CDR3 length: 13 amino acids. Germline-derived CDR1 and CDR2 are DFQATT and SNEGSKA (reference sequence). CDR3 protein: CSARGTPKDEQYF. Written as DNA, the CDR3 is TGCAGTGCTAGGGGGACTCCGAAGGACGAGCAGTACTTC.

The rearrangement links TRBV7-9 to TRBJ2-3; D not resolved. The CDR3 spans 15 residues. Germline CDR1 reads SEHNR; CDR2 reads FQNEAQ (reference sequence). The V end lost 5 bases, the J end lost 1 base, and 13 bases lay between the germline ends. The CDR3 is CASSAVQWGTDTQYF. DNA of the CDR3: TGTGCCAGCAGCGCCGTTCAGTGGGGCACAGATACGCAGTATTTT.

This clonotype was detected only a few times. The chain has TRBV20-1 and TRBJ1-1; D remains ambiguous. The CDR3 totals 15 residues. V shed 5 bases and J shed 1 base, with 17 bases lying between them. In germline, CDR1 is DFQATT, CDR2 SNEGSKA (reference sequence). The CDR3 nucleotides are TGCAGTGCTCGACGTGGAGGGAACTCGAACACTGAAGCTTTCTTT. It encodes CSARRGGNSNTEAFF.

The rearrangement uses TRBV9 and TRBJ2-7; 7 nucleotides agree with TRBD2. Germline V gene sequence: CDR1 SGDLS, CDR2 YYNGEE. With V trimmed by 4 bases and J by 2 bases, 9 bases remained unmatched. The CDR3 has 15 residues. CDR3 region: CASSLERGATYEQYF. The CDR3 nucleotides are TGTGCCAGCAGCTTAGAGCGGGGAGCCACCTACGAGCAGTACTTC.

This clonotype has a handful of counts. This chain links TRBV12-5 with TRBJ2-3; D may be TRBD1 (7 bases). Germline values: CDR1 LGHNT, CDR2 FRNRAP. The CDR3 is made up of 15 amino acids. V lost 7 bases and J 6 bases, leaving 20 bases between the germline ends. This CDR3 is CASAPPGGPGDTQYF. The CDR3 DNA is TGTGCTAGTGCCCCCCCAGGGGGGCCGGGGGATACGCAGTATTTT.

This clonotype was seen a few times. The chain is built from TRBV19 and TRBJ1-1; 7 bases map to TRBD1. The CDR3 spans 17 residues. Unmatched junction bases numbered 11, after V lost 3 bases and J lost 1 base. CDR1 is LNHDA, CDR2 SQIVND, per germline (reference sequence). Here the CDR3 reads CASSIPSYRTGNTEAFF. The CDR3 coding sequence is TGTGCCAGTAGTATTCCGTCCTACCGGACAGGGAACACTGAAGCTTTCTTT.

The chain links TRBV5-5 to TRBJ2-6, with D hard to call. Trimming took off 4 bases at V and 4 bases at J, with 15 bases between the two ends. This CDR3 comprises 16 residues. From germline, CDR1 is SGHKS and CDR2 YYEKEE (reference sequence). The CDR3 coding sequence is TGTGCCAGCAGCCCGGTGGCCGCGCGGGGGGCCAACGTCCTGACTTTC. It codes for CASSPVAARGANVLTF. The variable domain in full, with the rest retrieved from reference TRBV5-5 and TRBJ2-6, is DAGVTQSPTHLIKTRGQQVTLRCSPISGHKSVSWYQQVLGQGPQFIFQYYEKEERGRGNFPDRFSARQFPNYSSELNVNALLLGDSALYLCASSPVAARGANVLTFGAGSRLTVL.

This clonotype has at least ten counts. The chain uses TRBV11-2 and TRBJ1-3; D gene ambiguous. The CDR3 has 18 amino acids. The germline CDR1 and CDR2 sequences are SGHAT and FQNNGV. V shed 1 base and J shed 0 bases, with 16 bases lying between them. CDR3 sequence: CASSLVPPSGISGNTIYF. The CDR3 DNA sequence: TGTGCCAGCAGCTTAGTACCCCCTTCGGGCATCTCTGGAAACACCATATATTTT.

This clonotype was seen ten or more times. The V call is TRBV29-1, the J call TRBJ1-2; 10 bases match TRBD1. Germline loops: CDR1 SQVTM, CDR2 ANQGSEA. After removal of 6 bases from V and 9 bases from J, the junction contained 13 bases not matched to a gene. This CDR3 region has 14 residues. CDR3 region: CSVEAPGTGDRYTF. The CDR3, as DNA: TGCAGCGTGGAGGCCCCCGGGACAGGGGACCGCTACACCTTC.

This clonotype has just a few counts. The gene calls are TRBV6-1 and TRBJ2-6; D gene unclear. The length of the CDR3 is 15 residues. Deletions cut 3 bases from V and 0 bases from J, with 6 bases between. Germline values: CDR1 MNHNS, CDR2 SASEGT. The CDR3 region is CASSDTLSGANVLTF. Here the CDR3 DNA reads TGTGCCAGCAGTGACACGCTCTCTGGGGCCAACGTCCTGACTTTC.

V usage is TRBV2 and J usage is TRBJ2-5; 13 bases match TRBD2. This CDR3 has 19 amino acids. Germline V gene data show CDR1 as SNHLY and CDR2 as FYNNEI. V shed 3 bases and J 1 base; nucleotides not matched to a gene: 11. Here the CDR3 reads CASSEKGLAGRPSQETQYF. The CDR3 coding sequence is TGTGCCAGCAGTGAGAAGGGACTAGCGGGGCGACCTTCCCAAGAGACCCAGTACTTC.

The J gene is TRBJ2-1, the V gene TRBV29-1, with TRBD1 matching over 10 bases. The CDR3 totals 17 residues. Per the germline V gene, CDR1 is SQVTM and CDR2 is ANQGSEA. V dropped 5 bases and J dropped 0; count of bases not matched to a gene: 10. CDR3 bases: TGCAGCGTTCTACTACCGGGACAGGGGAACTCCTACAATGAGCAGTTCTTC. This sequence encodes CSVLLPGQGNSYNEQFF.

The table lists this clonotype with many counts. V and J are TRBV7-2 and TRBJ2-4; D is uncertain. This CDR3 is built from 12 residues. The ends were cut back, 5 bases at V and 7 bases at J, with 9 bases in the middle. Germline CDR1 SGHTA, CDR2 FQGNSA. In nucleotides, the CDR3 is TGTGCCAGCAGCCTAATAGGGAACATTCAGTACTTC. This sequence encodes CASSLIGNIQYF.

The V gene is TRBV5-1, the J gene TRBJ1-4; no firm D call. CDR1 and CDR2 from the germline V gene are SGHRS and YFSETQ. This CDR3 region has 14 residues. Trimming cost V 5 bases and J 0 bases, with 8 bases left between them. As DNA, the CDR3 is TGCGCCAGCAGTAAAGACACAACTAATGAAAAACTGTTTTTT. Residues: CASSKDTTNEKLFF.

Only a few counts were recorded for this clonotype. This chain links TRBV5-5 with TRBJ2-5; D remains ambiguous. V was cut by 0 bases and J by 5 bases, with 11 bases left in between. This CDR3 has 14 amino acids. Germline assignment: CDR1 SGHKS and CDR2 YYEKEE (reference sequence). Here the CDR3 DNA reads TGTGCCAGCAGCTTGGACCCGGCGCCCGAGACCCAGTACTTC. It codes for CASSLDPAPETQYF.

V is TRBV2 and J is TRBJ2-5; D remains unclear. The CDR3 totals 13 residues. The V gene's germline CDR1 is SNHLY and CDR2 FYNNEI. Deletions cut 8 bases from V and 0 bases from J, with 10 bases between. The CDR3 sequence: CASLRSYQETQYF. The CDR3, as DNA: TGTGCCAGCCTACGGAGCTACCAAGAGACCCAGTACTTC.

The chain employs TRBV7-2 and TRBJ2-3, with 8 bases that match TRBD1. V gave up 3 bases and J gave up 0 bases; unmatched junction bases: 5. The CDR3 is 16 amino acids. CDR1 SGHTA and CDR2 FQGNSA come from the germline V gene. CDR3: CASSFIGTGSTDTQYF. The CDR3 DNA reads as TGTGCCAGCAGCTTCATCGGGACAGGTAGCACAGATACGCAGTATTTT.

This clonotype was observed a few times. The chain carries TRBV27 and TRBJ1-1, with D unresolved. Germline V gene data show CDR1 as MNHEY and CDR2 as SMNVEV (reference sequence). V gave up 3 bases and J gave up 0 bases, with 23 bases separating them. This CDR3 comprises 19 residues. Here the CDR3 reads CASSFPFYRPIRMNTEAFF. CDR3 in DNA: TGTGCCAGCAGTTTTCCCTTTTATAGACCTATCCGTATGAACACTGAAGCTTTCTTT.

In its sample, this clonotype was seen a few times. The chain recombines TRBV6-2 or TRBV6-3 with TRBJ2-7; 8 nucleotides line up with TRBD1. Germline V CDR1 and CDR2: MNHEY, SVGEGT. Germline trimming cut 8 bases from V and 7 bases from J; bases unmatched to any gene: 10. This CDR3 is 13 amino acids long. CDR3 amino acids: CASDLQGAREQYF. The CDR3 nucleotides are TGTGCCAGCGACCTTCAGGGGGCGAGGGAGCAGTACTTC.

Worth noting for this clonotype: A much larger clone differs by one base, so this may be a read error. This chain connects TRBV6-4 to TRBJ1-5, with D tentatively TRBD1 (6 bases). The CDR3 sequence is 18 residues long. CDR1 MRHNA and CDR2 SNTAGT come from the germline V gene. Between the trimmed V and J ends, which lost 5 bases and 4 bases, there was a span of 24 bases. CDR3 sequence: CASSSIEVSGDYNQPQHF. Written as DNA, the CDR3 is TGTGCCAGCAGTTCTATAGAGGTATCAGGGGATTATAATCAGCCCCAGCATTTT.